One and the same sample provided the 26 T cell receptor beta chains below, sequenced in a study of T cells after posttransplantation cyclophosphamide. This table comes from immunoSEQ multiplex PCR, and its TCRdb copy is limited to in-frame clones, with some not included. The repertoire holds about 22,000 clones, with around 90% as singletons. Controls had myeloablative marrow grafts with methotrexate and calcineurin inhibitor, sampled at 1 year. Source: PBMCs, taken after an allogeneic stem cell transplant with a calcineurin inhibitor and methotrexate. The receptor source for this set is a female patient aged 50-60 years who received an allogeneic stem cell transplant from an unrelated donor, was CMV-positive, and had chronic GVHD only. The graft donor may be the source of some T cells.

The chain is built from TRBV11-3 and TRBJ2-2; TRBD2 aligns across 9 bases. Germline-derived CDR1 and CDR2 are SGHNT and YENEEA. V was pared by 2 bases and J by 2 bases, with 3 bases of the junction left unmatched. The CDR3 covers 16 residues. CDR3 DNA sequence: TGTGCCAGCAGCTTAAGACTAGCGGCTAACACCGGGGAGCTGTTTTTT. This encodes CASSLRLAANTGELFF.

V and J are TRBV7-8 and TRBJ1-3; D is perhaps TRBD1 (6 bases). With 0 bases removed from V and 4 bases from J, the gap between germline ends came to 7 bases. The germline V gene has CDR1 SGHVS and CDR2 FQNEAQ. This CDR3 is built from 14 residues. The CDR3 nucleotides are TGTGCCAGCAGCTTAGCAAGGGGGGGAAACACCATATATTTT. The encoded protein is CASSLARGGNTIYF.

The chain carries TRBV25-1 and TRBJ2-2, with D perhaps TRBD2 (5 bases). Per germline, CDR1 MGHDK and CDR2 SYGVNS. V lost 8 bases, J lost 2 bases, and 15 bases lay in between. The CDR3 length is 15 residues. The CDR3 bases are TGTGCCAGCGTGAGCGGTGAATCAAACACCGGGGAGCTGTTTTTT. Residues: CASVSGESNTGELFF.

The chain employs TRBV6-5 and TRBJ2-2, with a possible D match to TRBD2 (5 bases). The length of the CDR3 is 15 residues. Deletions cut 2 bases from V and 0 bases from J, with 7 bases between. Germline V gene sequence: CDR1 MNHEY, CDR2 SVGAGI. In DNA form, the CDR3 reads TGTGCCAGCAGTTACGAGGGCCCGAACACCGGGGAGCTGTTTTTT. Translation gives CASSYEGPNTGELFF.

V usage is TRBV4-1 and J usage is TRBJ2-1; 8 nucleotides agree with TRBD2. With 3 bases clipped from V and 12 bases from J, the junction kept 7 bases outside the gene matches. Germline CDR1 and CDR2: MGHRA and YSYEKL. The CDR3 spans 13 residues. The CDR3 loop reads CASSQAARGGQFF. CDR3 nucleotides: TGCGCCAGCAGCCAGGCTGCCCGGGGGGGGCAGTTCTTC.

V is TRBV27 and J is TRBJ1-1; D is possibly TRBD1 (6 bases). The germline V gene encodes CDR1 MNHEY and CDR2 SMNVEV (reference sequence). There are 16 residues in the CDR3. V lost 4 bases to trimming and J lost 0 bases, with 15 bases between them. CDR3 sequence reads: CASSSDRLRMNTEAFF. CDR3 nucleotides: TGTGCCAGCAGTTCCGACAGGTTAAGGATGAACACTGAAGCTTTCTTT.

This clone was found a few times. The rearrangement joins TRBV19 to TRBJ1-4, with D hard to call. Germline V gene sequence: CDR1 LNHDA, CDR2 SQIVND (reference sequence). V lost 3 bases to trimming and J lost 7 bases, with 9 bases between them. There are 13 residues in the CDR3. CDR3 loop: CASSMSRIEKLFF. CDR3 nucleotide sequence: TGTGCCAGTAGTATGAGTCGAATTGAAAAACTGTTTTTT. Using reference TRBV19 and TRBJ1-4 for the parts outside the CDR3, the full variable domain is DGGITQSPKYLFRKEGQNVTLSCEQNLNHDAMYWYRQDPGQGLRLIYYSQIVNDFQKGDIAEGYSVSREKKESFPLTVTSAQKNPTAFYLCASSMSRIEKLFFGSGTQLSVL.

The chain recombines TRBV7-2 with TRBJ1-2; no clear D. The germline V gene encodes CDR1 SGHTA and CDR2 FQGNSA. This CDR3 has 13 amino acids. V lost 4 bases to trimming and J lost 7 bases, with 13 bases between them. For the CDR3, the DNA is TGTGCCAGCAGCTCAGCCGCAGAGGCTGGCTACACCTTC. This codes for CASSSAAEAGYTF.

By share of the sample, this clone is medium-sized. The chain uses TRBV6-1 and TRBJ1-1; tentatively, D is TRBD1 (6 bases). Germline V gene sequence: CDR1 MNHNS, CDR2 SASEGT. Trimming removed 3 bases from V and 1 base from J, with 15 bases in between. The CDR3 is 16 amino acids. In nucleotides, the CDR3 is TGTGCCAGCAGTGATGATATACAGGGTAAGAACACTGAAGCTTTCTTT. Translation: CASSDDIQGKNTEAFF.

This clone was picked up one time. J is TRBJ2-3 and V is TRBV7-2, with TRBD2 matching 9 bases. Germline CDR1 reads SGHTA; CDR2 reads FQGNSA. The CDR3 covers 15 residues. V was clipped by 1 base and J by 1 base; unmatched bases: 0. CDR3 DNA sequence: TGTGCCAGCAGCTTAGGGACTAGCGGCACAGATACGCAGTATTTT. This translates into CASSLGTSGTDTQYF. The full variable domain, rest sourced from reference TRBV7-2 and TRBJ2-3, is GAGVSQSPSNKVTEKGKDVELRCDPISGHTALYWYRQSLGQGLEFLIYFQGNSAPDKSGLPSDRFSAERTGGSVSTLTIQRTQQEDSAVYLCASSLGTSGTDTQYFGPGTRLTVL.

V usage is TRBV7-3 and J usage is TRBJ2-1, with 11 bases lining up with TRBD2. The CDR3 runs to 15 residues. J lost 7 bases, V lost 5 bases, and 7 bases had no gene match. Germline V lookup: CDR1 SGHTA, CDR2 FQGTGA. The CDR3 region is CASSDGLAGPNEQFF. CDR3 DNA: TGTGCCAGCAGCGACGGACTAGCGGGCCCGAATGAGCAGTTCTTC. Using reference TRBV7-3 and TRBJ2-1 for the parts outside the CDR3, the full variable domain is GAGVSQTPSNKVTEKGKYVELRCDPISGHTALYWYRQSLGQGPEFLIYFQGTGAADDSGLPNDRFFAVRPEGSVSTLKIQRTERGDSAVYLCASSDGLAGPNEQFFGPGTRLTVL.

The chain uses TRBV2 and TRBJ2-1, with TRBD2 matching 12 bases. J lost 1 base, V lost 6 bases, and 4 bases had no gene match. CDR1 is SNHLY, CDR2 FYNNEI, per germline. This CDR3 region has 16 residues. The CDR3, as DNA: TGTGCCAGCAGAGCCGGACTAGCGGGATCCTACAATGAGCAGTTCTTC. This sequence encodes CASRAGLAGSYNEQFF.

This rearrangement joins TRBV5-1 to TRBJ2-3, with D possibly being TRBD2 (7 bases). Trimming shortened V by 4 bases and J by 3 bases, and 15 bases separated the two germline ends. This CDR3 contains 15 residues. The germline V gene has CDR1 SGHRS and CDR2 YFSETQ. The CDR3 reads CASSLAAQGTDTQYF. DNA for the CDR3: TGCGCCAGCAGCCTAGCGGCCCAGGGGACAGATACGCAGTATTTT.

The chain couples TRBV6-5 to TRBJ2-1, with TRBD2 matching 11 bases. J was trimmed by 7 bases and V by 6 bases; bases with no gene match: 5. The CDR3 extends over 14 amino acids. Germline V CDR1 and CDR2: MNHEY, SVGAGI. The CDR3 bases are TGTGCCAGCAGCGTACTAGCGGGGGCGAATGAGCAGTTCTTC. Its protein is CASSVLAGANEQFF.

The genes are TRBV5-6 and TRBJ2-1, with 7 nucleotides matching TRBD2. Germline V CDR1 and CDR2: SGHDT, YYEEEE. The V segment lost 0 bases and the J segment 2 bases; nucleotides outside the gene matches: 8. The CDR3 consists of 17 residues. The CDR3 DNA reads TGTGCCAGCAGCTTGGGGGGAAGGGCGGGAGCCTACAATGAGCAGTTCTTC. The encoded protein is CASSLGGRAGAYNEQFF.

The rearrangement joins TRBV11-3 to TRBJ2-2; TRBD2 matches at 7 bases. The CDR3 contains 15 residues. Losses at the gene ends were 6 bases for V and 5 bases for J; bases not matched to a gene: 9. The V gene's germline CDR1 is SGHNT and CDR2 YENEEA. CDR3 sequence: CASSSRLGGTGELFF. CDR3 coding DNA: TGTGCCAGCAGTTCTCGTCTCGGGGGGACCGGGGAGCTGTTTTTT.

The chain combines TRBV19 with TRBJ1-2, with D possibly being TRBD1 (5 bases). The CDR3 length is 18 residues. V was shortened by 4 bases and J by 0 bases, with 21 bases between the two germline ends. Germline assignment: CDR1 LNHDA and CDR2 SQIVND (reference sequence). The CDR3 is CASSTKRKGATANYGYTF. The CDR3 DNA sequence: TGTGCCAGTAGTACCAAGCGTAAAGGGGCGACAGCTAACTATGGCTACACCTTC.

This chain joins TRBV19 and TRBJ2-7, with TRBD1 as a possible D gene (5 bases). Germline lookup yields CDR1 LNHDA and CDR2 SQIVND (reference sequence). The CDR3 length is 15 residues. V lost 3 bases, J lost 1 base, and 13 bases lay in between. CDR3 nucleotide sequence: TGTGCCAGTAGTATGAGGCAGGGTCGTTCCTACGAGCAGTACTTC. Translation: CASSMRQGRSYEQYF. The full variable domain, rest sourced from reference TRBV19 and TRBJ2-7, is DGGITQSPKYLFRKEGQNVTLSCEQNLNHDAMYWYRQDPGQGLRLIYYSQIVNDFQKGDIAEGYSVSREKKESFPLTVTSAQKNPTAFYLCASSMRQGRSYEQYFGPGTRLTVT.

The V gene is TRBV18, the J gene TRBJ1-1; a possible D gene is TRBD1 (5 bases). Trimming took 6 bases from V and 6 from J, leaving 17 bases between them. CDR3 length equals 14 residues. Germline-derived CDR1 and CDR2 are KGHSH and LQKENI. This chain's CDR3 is CASSPKEGIAEAFF. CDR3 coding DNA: TGTGCCAGCTCTCCTAAGGAGGGGATCGCTGAAGCTTTCTTT.

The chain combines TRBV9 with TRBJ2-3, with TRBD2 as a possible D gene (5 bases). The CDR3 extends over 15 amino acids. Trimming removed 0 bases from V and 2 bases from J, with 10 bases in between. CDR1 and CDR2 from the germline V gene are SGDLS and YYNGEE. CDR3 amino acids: CASSVVSGTTDTQYF. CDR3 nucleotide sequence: TGTGCCAGCAGCGTAGTGAGCGGTACCACAGATACGCAGTATTTT. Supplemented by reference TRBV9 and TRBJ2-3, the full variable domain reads DSGVTQTPKHLITATGQRVTLRCSPRSGDLSVYWYQQSLDQGLQFLIQYYNGEERAKGNILERFSAQQFPDLHSELNLSSLELGDSALYFCASSVVSGTTDTQYFGPGTRLTVL.

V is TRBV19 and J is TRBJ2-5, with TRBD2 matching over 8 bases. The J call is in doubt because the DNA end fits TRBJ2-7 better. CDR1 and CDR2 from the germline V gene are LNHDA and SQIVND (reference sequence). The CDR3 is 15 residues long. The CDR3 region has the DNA TGTGCCAGTAGTATAGCCCCGGGAGGGTCCTACGAGCAGTACTTC. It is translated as CASSIAPGGSYEQYF.

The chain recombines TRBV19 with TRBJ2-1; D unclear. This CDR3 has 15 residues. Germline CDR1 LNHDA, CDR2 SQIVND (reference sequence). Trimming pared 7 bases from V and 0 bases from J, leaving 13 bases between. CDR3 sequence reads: CASTQVSLSYNEQFF. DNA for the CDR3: TGTGCCAGTACGCAGGTATCTCTCTCCTACAATGAGCAGTTCTTC. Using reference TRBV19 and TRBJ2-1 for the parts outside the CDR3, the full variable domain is DGGITQSPKYLFRKEGQNVTLSCEQNLNHDAMYWYRQDPGQGLRLIYYSQIVNDFQKGDIAEGYSVSREKKESFPLTVTSAQKNPTAFYLCASTQVSLSYNEQFFGPGTRLTVL.

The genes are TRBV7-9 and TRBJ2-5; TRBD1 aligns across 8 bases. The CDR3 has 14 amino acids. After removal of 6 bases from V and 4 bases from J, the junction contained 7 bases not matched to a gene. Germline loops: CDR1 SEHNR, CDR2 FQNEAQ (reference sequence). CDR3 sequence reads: CASSWGQAGETQYF. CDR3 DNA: TGTGCCAGCAGTTGGGGACAGGCTGGAGAGACCCAGTACTTC.

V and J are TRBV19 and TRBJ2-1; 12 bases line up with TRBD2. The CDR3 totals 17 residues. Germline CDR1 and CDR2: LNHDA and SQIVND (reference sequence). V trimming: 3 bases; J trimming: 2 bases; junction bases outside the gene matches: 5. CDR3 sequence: CASSMGWTSGTYNEQFF. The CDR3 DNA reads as TGTGCCAGTAGTATGGGTTGGACTAGCGGGACCTACAATGAGCAGTTCTTC.

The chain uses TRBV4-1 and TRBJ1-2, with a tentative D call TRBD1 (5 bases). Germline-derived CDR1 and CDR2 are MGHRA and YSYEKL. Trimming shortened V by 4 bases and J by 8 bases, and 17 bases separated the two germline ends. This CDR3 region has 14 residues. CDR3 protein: CASSRPDIFKGYTF. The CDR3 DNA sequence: TGCGCCAGCAGCCGCCCGGACATTTTTAAAGGCTACACCTTC.

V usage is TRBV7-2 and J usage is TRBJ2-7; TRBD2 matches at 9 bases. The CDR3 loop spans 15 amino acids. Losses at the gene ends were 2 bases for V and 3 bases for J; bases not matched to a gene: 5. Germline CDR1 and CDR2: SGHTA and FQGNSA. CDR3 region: CASSLLSSGDYEQYF. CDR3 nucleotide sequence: TGTGCCAGCAGCTTATTGTCTAGCGGGGACTACGAGCAGTACTTC.